The T cell receptor (beta chain) described here comes from a study of T cell changes during pregnancy in multiple sclerosis. Germline V CDR1 and CDR2: SNHLY, FYNNEI. V was pared by 8 bases and J by 1 base, with 11 bases between. The CDR3 totals 13 residues. Clones were sequenced by immunoSEQ multiplex PCR, and TCRdb holds only the in-frame ones, with some missing. The data contain tens of thousands of clones, 85% to 95% of them singletons. The rearrangement joins TRBV2 to TRBJ1-1; no definite D call. Sequencing was performed on peripheral blood, taken in the third trimester of pregnancy. The sequence derives from a female donor with multiple sclerosis, enrolled in a pregnancy study. CDR3 sequence (DNA): TGTGCCAGCTCTGGAGAACAGAACACTGAAGCTTTCTTT. This translates into CASSGEQNTEAFF.